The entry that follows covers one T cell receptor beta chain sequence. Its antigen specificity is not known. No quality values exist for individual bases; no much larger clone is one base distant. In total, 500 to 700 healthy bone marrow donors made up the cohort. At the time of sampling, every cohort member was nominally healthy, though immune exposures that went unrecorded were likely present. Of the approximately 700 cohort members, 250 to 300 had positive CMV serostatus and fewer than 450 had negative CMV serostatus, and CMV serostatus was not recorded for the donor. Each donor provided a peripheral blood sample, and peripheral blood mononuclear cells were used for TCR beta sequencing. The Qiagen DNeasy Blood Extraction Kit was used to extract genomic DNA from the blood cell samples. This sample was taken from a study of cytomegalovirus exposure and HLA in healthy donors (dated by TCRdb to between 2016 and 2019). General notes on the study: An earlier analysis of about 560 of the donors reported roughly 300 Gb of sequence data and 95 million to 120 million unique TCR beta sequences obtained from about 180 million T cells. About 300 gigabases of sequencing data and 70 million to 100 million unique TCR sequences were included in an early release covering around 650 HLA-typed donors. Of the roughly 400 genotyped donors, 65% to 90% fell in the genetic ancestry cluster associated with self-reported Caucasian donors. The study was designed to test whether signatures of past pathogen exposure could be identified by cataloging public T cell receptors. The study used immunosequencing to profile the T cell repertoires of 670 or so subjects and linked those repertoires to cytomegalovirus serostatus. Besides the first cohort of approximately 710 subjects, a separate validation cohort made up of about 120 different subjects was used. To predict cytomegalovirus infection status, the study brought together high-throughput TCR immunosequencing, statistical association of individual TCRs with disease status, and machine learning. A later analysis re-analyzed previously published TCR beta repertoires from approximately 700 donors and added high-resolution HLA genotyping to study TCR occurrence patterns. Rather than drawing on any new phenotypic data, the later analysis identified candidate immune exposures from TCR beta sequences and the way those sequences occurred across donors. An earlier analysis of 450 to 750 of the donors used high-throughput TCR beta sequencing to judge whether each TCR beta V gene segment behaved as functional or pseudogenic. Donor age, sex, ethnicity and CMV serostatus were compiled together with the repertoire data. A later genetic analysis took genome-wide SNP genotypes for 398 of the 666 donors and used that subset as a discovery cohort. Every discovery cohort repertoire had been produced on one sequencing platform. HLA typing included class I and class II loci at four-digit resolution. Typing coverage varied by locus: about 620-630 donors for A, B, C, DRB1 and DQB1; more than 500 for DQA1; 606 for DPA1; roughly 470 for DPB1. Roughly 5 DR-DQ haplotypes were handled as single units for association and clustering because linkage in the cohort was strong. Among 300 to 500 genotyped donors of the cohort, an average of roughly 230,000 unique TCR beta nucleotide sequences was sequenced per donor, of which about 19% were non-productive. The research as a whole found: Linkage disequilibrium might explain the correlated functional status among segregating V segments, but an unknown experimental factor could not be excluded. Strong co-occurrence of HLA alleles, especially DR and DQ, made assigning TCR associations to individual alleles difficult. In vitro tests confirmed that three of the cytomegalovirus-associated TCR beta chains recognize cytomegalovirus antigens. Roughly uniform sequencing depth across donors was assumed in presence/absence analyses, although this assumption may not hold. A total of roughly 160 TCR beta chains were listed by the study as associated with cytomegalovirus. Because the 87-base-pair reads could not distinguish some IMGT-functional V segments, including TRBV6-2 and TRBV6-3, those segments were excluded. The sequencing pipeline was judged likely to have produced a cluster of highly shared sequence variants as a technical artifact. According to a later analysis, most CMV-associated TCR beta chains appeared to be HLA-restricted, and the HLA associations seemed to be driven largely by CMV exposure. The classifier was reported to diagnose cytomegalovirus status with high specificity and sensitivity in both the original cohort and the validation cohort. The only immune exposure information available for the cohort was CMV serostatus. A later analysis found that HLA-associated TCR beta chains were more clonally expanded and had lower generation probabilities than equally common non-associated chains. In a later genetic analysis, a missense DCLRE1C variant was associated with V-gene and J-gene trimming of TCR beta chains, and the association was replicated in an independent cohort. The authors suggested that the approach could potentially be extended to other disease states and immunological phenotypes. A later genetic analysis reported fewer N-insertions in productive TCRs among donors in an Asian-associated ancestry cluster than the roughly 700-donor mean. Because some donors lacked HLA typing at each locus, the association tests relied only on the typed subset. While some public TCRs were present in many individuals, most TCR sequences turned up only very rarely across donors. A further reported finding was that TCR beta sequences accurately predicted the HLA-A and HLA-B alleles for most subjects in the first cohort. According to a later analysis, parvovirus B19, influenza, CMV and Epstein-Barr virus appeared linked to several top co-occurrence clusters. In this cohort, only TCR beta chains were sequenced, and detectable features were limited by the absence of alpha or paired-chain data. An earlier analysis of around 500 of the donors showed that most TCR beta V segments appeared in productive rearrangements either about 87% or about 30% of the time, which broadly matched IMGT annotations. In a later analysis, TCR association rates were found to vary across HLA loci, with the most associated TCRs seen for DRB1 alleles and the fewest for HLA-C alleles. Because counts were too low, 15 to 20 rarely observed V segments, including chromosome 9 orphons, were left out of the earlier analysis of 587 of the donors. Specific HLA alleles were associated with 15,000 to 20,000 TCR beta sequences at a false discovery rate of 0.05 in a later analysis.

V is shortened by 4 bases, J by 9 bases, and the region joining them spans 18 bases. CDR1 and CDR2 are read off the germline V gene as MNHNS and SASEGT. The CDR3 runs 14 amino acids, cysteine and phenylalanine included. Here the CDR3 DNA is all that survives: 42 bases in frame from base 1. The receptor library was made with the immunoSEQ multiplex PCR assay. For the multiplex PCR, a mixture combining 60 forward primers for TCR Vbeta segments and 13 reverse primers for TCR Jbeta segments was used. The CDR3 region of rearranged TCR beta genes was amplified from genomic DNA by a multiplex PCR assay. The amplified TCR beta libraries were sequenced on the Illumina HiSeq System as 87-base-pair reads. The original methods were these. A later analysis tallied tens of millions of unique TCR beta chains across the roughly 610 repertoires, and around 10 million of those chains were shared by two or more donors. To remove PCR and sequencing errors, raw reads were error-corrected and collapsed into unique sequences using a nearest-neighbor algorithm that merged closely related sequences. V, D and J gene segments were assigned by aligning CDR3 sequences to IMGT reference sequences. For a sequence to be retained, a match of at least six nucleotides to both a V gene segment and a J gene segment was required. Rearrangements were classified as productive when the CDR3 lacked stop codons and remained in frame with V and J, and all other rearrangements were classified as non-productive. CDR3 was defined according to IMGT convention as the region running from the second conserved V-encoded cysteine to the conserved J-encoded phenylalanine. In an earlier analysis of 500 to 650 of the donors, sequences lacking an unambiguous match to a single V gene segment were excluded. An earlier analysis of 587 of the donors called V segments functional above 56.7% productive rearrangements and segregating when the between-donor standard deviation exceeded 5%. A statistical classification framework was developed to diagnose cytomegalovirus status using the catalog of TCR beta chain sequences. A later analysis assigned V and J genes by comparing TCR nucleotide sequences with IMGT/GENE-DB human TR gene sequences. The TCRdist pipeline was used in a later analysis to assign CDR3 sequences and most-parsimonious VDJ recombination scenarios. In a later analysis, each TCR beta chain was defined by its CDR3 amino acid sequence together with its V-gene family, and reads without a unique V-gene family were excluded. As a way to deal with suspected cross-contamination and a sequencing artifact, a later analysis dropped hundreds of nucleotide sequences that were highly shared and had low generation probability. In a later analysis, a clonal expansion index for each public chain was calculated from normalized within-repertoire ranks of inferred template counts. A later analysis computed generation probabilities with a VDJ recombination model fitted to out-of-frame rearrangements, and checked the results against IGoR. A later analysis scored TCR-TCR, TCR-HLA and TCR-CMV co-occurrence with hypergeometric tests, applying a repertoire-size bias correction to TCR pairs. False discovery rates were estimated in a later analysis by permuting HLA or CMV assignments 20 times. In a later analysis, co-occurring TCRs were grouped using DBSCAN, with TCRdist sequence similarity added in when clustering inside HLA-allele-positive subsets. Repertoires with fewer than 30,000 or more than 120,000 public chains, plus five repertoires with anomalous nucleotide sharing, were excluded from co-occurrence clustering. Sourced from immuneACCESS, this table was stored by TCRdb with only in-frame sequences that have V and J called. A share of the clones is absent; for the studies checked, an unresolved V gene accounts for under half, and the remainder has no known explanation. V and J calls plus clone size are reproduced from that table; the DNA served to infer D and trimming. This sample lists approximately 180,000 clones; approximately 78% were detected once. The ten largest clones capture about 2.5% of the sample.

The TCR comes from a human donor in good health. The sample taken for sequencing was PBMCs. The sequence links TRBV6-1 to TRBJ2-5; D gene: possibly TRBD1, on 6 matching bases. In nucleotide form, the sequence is TGTGCCAGCAGTGTCGACACACAGGGTTTGGCCCAGTACTTC. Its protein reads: CASSVDTQGLAQYF.